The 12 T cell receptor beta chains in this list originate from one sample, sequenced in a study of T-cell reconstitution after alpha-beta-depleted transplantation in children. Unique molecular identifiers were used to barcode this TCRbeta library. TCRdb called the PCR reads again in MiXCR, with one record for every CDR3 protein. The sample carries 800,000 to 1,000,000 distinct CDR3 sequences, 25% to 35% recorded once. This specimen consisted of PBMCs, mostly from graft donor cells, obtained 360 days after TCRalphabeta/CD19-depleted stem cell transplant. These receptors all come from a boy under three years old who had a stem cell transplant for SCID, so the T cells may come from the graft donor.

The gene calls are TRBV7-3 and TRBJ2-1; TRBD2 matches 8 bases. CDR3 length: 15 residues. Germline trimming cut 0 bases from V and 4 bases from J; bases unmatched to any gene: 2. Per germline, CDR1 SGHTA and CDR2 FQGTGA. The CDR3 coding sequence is TGTGCCAGCAGCTTAACGACTAGCGTATACAATGAGCAGTTCTTC. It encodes CASSLTTSVYNEQFF.

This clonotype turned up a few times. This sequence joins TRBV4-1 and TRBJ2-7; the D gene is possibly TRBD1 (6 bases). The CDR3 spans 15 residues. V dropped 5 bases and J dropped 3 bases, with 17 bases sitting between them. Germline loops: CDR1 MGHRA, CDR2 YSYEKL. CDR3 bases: TGCGCCAGCAGCGAAAACCGTGGCAGGGGCTACGAGCAGTACTTC. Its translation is CASSENRGRGYEQYF.

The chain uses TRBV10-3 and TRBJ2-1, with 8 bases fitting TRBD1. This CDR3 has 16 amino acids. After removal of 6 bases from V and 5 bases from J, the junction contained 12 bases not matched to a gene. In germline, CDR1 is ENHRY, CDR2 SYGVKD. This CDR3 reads CAIRSAGTGANNEQFF. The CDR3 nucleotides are TGTGCCATCAGATCCGCCGGGACAGGAGCCAACAATGAGCAGTTCTTC.

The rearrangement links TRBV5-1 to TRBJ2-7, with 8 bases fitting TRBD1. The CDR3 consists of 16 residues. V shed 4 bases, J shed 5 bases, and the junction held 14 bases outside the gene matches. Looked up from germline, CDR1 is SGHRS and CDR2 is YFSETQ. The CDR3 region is CASSPNQIYRGDEQYF. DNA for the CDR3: TGCGCCAGCAGCCCGAACCAAATCTACAGGGGGGACGAGCAGTACTTC.

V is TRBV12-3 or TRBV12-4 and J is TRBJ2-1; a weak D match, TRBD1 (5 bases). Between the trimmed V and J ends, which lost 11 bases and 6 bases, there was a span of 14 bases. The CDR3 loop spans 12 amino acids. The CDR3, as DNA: TGTGCCCAGGGCCCCATGACCAATGAGCAGTTCTTC. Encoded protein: CAQGPMTNEQFF.

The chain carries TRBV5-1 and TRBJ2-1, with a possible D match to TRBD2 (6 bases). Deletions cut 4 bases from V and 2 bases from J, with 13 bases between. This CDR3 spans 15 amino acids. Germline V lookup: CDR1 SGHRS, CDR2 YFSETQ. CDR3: CASSIGTAAYNEQFF. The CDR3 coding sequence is TGCGCCAGCAGCATCGGGACTGCGGCCTACAATGAGCAGTTCTTC.

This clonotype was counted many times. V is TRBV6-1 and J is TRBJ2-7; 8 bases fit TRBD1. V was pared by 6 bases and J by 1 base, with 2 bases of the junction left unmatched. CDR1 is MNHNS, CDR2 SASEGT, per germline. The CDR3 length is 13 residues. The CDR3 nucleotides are TGTGCCAGCAGGGACAGGGTATCCTACGAGCAGTACTTC. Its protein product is CASRDRVSYEQYF.

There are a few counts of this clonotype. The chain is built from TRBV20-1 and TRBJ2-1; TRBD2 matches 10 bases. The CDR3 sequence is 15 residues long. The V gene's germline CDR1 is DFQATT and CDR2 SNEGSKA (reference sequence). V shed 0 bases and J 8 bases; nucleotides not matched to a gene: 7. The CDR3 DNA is TGCAGTGCTAGAGATGCTAGCGGGGGCCGGTATGAGCAGTTCTTC. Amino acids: CSARDASGGRYEQFF.

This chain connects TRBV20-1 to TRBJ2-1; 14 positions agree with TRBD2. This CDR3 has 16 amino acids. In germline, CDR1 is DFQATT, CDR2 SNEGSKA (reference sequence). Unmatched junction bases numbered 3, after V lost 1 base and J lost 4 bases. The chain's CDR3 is CSARAGLAGGYNEQFF. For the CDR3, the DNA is TGCAGTGCTAGAGCTGGACTAGCGGGGGGATACAATGAGCAGTTCTTC.

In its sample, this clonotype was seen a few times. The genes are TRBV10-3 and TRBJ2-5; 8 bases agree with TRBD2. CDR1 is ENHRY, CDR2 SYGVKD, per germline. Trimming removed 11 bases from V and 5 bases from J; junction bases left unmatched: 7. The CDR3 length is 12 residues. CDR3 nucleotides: TGTGCCGCCGGACTAGCTGGGGAGACCCAGTACTTC. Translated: CAAGLAGETQYF.

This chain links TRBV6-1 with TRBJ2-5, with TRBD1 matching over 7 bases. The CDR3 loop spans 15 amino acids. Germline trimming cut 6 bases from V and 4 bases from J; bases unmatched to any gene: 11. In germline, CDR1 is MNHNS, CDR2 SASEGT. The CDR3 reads CASSPGTAHSETQYF. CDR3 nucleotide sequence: TGTGCCAGCAGCCCCGGGACAGCACACTCAGAGACCCAGTACTTC.

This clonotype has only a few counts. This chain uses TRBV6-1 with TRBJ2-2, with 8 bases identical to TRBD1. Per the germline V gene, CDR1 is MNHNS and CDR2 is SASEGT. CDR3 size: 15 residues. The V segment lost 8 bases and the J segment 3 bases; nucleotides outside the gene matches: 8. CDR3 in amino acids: CASRPTGVYTGELFF. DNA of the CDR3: TGTGCCAGCCGACCGACAGGGGTGTACACCGGGGAGCTGTTTTTT.